This entry features one T cell receptor (beta chain) sequence. A read error may account for a junction end that differs from germline. Distinct nucleotide sequences in the sample also encode this CDR3. The data were produced by immunoSEQ multiplex PCR, yet TCRdb's version contains in-frame clones alone and is incomplete. The sample contains more than 550,000 clones, roughly 88% of which appear only once. The sample belongs to a study of shared T cell receptors in the human thymus. CDR3 length: 15 residues. Germline V lookup: CDR1 MDHEN, CDR2 SYDVKM. The same sample was also studied in work on human thymus T cells. That work contributes: Each of the donors was a healthy Finnish infant who was undergoing open corrective cardiac surgery for congenital heart defects. In corrective heart surgery, resections were taken, and these provided the thymus tissue. V and J genes seemed to be used with bias in thymic and blood repertoires. Unrelated people showed highly overlapping thymic repertoires, related research reported.

The rearrangement joins TRBV28 to TRBJ1-6; 9 bases line up with TRBD1. Sequencing was done on a sample of thymocytes. This TCR was sampled from a girl under three years old with a congenital heart defect. The CDR3 sequence is CASSWGQGTNSPLHF. In DNA, the CDR3 is TGTGCCAGCAGTTGGGGACAGGGAACCAATTCCCCCCTCCACTTT.